This section outlines one TCR beta chain sequence together with its context. Its binding antigen is unknown. Within one base of it there is no much larger clone, and no base qualities were kept. The junction shows trimming of 0 bases on V and 7 bases on J, plus 13 bases between the germline ends. The CDR3 goes from the cysteine to the phenylalanine over 14 residues. Only the CDR3 DNA is retained, 42 bases long and in frame from the first base. According to the germline V gene, CDR1 reads SGHRS and CDR2 reads YFSETQ. This record belongs to a study of cytomegalovirus exposure and HLA in healthy donors (dated by TCRdb to the late 2010s). Looking at the study overall: According to an earlier analysis of several hundred of the donors, 150 million to 200 million T cells yielded 90 million to 130 million unique TCR beta sequences and 276 Gb of sequence data. Using immunosequencing, the study profiled T cell repertoires from around 680 subjects and related those repertoires to cytomegalovirus serostatus. The study aimed to test whether signatures of past pathogen exposure could be identified by cataloging public T cell receptors. The number of typed donors differed by locus: roughly 620-640 for A, B, C, DRB1 and DQB1; roughly 510 for DQA1; some 590 for DPA1; and around 450 for DPB1. The later analysis used no new phenotypic data to find candidate immune exposures, relying instead on TCR beta sequences and their occurrence across donors. To study patterns of TCR occurrence, a later analysis re-analyzed previously published TCR beta repertoires from 500 to 850 donors and added high-resolution HLA genotyping. All discovery cohort repertoires had been generated on a single sequencing platform. Along with the approximately 700-subject first cohort, a separate validation cohort of approximately 110 different subjects was used. Class I and class II HLA loci were covered by the typing at four-digit resolution. Donor age, sex, ethnicity and CMV serostatus were collected together with the repertoire data. To predict cytomegalovirus infection status, the study combined high-throughput TCR immunosequencing, statistical association of individual TCRs with disease status, and machine learning. Among the approximately 430 genotyped donors, more than 70% belonged to the genetic ancestry cluster associated with self-reported Caucasian donors. Because of strong linkage in the cohort, a handful of DR-DQ haplotypes were treated as single units for association and clustering. A later genetic analysis took genome-wide SNP genotypes for about 55% of the 666 donors and used that subset as a discovery cohort. An earlier analysis of approximately 580 of the donors used high-throughput TCR beta sequencing to judge whether each TCR beta V gene segment behaved as functional or pseudogenic. On average, about 240,000 unique TCR beta nucleotide sequences were sequenced per donor among 300 to 500 genotyped donors of the cohort, with 15% to 20% of those sequences being non-productive. An early release that covered 640 HLA-typed donors contained around 330 gigabases of sequencing data and about 93 million unique TCR sequences. The investigation overall reported the following: Specific HLA alleles were associated with 15,000 to 20,000 TCR beta sequences at a false discovery rate of 0.05 in a later analysis. Immune exposure information for the cohort was limited to CMV serostatus. In a later genetic analysis, fewer N-insertions in productive TCRs were reported among donors in an Asian-associated ancestry cluster than the roughly 710-donor mean. It was suggested by the authors that the approach could potentially be generalized to other disease states and immunological phenotypes. In vitro tests confirmed that three of the cytomegalovirus-associated TCR beta chains recognize cytomegalovirus antigens. A later analysis reported that several top co-occurrence clusters appeared linked to parvovirus B19, influenza, CMV and Epstein-Barr virus. Strong co-occurrence of HLA alleles, especially DR and DQ, made assigning TCR associations to individual alleles difficult. In a later analysis, TCR association rates were found to vary across HLA loci, with the most associated TCRs seen for DRB1 alleles and the fewest for HLA-C alleles. Because counts were too low, about 18 rarely observed V segments, including chromosome 9 orphons, were excluded from the earlier analysis of 587 of the donors. The 87-base-pair reads could not distinguish some IMGT-functional V segments, including TRBV6-2 and TRBV6-3, so those segments were excluded. Sequencing depth was assumed to be roughly uniform across donors in the presence/absence analyses, though that assumption may not hold. Cytomegalovirus status was reported to be diagnosed by the classifier with high specificity and sensitivity in both the original and validation cohorts. A further reported finding was that TCR beta sequences accurately predicted the HLA-A and HLA-B alleles for most subjects in the first cohort. Broadly in line with IMGT annotations, most TCR beta V segments showed up in productive rearrangements about 87% or about 30% of the time in an earlier analysis of a few hundred of the donors. According to a later analysis, most CMV-associated TCR beta chains appeared to be HLA-restricted, and the HLA associations seemed to be driven largely by CMV exposure. Correlated functional status among segregating V segments might be attributable to linkage disequilibrium, but an unknown experimental factor could not be ruled out. The study gave a list of 150 to 200 TCR beta chains associated with cytomegalovirus. The cohort was sequenced for TCR beta chains only, and without alpha or paired-chain data the features that could be detected were limited. An association between a missense DCLRE1C variant and V-gene and J-gene trimming of TCR beta chains was found in a later genetic analysis and replicated in an independent cohort. In a later analysis, HLA-associated TCR beta chains were found to be more clonally expanded and to have lower generation probabilities than equally common non-associated chains. Because some donors lacked HLA typing at each locus, the association tests relied only on the typed subset. Most TCR sequences were observed very rarely across donors, whereas some public TCRs were present in many individuals. A cluster of highly shared sequence variants was judged likely to be a technical artifact of the sequencing pipeline.

The method behind the library was the immunoSEQ multiplex PCR assay. For the multiplex PCR, a mixture combining 60 forward primers for TCR Vbeta segments and 13 reverse primers for TCR Jbeta segments was used. The CDR3 region of rearranged TCR beta genes was amplified from genomic DNA by a multiplex PCR assay. The Illumina HiSeq System was used to sequence the amplified TCR beta libraries as 87-base-pair reads. The original pipeline was this. In a later analysis, tens of millions of unique TCR beta chains were counted across the 666 repertoires, and about 10 million of these chains were shared by at least two donors. Raw reads were error-corrected and collapsed into unique sequences with a nearest-neighbor algorithm that merged closely related sequences to remove PCR and sequencing errors. CDR3 sequences were aligned to IMGT reference sequences to assign V, D and J gene segments. Each retained sequence needed at least a six-nucleotide match to both a V gene segment and a J gene segment. A rearrangement was called productive if the CDR3 had no stop codons and remained in frame with V and J, and every other rearrangement was called non-productive. CDR3 was defined according to IMGT convention as the region running from the second conserved V-encoded cysteine to the conserved J-encoded phenylalanine. The earlier analysis of fewer than 700 of the donors excluded sequences that lacked an unambiguous match to a single V gene segment. An earlier analysis of several hundred of the donors called V segments functional above 56.7% productive rearrangements and segregating when the between-donor standard deviation exceeded 5%. A statistical classification framework was built for diagnosing cytomegalovirus status from the catalog of TCR beta chain sequences. In a later analysis, V and J genes were assigned by comparing TCR nucleotide sequences against IMGT/GENE-DB human TR gene sequences. The TCRdist pipeline was used in a later analysis to assign CDR3 sequences and most-parsimonious VDJ recombination scenarios. In a later analysis, each TCR beta chain was defined by its CDR3 amino acid sequence together with its V-gene family, and reads without a unique V-gene family were excluded. As a way to deal with suspected cross-contamination and a sequencing artifact, a later analysis dropped 500 to 700 nucleotide sequences that were highly shared and had low generation probability. A later analysis calculated a clonal expansion index for each public chain from normalized within-repertoire ranks of inferred template counts. A later analysis computed generation probabilities with a VDJ recombination model fitted to out-of-frame rearrangements, and checked the results against IGoR. In a later analysis, TCR-TCR, TCR-HLA and TCR-CMV co-occurrence was scored with hypergeometric tests, and a repertoire-size bias correction was applied to TCR pairs. To estimate false discovery rates, a later analysis permuted the HLA or CMV assignments 20 times. A later analysis grouped co-occurring TCRs with DBSCAN, adding TCRdist sequence similarity when clustering within HLA-allele-positive subsets. Repertoires with fewer than 30,000 or more than 120,000 public chains were left out of co-occurrence clustering, as were four to six repertoires with anomalous nucleotide sharing. TCRdb mirrors the immuneACCESS table, restricted to in-frame sequences. Some clones are absent from its copies; in checked studies, under half trace to an unresolved V gene, and the reason for the others is unknown. That table gives V, J and clone size, and the DNA gave D and trimming. The sample contains 210,000 or so clones, around 80% of them found a single time. The ten largest clones capture under 0.8% of the sample.

The cohort comprised fewer than 750 healthy bone marrow donors. All cohort members were sampled while nominally healthy, although unrecorded immune exposures were likely present. The donor was CMV seronegative and belonged to the group of under 400 seronegative cohort members. Each donor provided a peripheral blood sample, and peripheral blood mononuclear cells were used for TCR beta sequencing. The Qiagen DNeasy Blood Extraction Kit was used to extract genomic DNA from the blood cell samples. The TCR sequence derives from a man aged 18 to 29 in good health and CMV-seronegative. The sample taken for sequencing was PBMCs. The chain was built from TRBV5-1 and TRBJ1-2, and possibly TRBD1, on 6 matching bases. The nucleotide sequence reads as follows: TGCGCCAGCAGCTTGGCCACAGGGTTGGGTGGCTACACCTTC. Its translation reads: CASSLATGLGGYTF.